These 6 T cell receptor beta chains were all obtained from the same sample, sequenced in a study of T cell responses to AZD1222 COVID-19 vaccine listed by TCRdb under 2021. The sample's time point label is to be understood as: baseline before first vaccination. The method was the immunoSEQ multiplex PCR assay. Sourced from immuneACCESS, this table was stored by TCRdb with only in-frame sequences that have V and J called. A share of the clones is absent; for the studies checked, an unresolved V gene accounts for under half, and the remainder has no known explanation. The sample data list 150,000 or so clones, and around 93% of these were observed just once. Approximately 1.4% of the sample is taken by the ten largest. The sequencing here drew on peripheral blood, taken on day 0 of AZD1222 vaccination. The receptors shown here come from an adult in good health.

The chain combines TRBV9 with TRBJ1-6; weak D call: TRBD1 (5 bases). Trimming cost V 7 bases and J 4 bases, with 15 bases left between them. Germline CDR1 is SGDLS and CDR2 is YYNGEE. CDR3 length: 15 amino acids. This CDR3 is CASAPGGGYNSPLHF. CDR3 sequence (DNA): TGTGCCAGCGCTCCCGGGGGAGGGTATAATTCACCCCTCCACTTT.

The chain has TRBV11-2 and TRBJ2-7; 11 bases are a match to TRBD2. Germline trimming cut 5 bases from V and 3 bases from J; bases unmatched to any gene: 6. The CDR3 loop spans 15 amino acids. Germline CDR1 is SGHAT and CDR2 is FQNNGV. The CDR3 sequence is CASSHSGRADYEQYF. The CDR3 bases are TGTGCCAGCAGCCATAGCGGGAGGGCCGACTACGAGCAGTACTTC. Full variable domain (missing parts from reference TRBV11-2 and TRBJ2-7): EAGVAQSPRYKIIEKRQSVAFWCNPISGHATLYWYQQILGQGPKLLIQFQNNGVVDDSQLPKDRFSAERLKGVDSTLKIQPAKLEDSAVYLCASSHSGRADYEQYFGPGTRLTVT.

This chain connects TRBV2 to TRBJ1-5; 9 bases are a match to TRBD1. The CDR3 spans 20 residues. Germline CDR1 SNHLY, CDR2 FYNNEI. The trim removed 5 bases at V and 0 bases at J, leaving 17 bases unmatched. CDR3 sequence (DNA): TGTGCCAGCAGTCGGGACAGGGTGTACTTCGGAGACTATAGCAATCAGCCCCAGCATTTT. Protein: CASSRDRVYFGDYSNQPQHF.

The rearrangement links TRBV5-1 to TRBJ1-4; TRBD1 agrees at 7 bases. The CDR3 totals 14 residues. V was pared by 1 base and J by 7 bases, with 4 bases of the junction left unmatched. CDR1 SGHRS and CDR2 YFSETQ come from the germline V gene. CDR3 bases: TGCGCCAGCAGCTTGACAGGGGATGTTGAAAAACTGTTTTTT. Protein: CASSLTGDVEKLFF.

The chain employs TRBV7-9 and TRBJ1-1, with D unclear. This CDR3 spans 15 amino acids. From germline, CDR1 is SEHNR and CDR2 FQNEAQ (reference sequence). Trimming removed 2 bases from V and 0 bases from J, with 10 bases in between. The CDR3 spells CASSLFPRLNTEAFF. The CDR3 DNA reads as TGTGCCAGCAGCTTATTCCCTCGGCTGAACACTGAAGCTTTCTTT.

CDR3 sequence reads: CAISPGQADSPLHF. CDR3 bases: TGTGCCATCAGCCCGGGACAGGCAGACTCACCCCTCCACTTT. The chain combines TRBV10-3 with TRBJ1-6, with 8 bases identical to TRBD1. Per the germline V gene, CDR1 is ENHRY and CDR2 is SYGVKD. There are 14 residues in the CDR3. Trimming removed 6 bases from V and 10 bases from J; junction bases left unmatched: 8.